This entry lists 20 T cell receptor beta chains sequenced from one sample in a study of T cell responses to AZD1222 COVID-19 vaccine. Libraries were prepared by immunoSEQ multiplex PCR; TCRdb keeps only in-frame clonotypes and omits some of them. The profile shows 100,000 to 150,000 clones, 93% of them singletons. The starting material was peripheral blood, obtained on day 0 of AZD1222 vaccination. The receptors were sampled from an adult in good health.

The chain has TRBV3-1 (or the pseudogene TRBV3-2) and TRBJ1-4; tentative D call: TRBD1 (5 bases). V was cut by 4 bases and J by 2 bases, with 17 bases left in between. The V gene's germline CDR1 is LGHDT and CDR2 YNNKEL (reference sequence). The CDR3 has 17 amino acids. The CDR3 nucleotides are TGTGCCAGCAGCCCCCTCCTCGGGGCGGGGACTAATGAAAAACTGTTTTTT. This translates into CASSPLLGAGTNEKLFF.

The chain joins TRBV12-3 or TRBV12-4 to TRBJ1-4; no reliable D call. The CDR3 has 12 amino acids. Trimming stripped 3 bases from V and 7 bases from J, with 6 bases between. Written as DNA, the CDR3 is TGTGCCAGCAGTTTGGGTGGTGAAAAACTGTTTTTT. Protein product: CASSLGGEKLFF.

CDR3 sequence reads: CASSLASARGAQPQHF. CDR3 nucleotides: TGTGCCAGCAGCTTAGCGTCGGCCAGGGGGGCCCAGCCCCAGCATTTT. The chain couples TRBV7-8 to TRBJ1-5; 7 bases line up with TRBD1. The germline CDR1 and CDR2 sequences are SGHVS and FQNEAQ. The V segment lost 0 bases and the J segment 7 bases; nucleotides outside the gene matches: 9. The CDR3 has 16 residues.

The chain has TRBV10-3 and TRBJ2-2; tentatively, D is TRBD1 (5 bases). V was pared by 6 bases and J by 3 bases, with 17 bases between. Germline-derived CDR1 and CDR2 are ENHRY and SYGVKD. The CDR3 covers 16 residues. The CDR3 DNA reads TGTGCCATCAGAGGTGGGGCTGACTCCCACACCGGGGAGCTGTTTTTT. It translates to CAIRGGADSHTGELFF.

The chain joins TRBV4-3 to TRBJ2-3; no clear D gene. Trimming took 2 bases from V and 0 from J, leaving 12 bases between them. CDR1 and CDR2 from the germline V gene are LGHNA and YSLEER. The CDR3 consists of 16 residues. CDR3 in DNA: TGCGCCAGCAGCCAATCTGGACGTCTTAGCACAGATACGCAGTATTTT. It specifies CASSQSGRLSTDTQYF.

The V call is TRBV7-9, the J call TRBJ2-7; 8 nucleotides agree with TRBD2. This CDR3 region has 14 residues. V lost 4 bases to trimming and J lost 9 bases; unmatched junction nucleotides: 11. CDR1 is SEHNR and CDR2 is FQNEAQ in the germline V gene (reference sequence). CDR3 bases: TGTGCCAGCAGCTCGGCGGGCGGGGGGTATGCGCAGTACTTC. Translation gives CASSSAGGGYAQYF.

The CDR3 DNA reads as TGCGCCAGCAGCATAAGCGGGTCCGGGAACACCGGGGAGCTGTTTTTT. Its protein product is CASSISGSGNTGELFF. This sequence joins TRBV5-1 and TRBJ2-2; maybe TRBD2 (6 bases). The CDR3 is 16 amino acids. Germline loops: CDR1 SGHRS, CDR2 YFSETQ. V was cut by 4 bases and J by 1 base, with 14 bases left in between.

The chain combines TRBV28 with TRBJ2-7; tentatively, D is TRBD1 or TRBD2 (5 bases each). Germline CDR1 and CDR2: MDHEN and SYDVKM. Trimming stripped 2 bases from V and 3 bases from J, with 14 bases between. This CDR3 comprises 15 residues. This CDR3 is CASSLGGPEYYEQYF. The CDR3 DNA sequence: TGTGCCAGCAGTTTAGGGGGACCAGAGTACTACGAGCAGTACTTC.

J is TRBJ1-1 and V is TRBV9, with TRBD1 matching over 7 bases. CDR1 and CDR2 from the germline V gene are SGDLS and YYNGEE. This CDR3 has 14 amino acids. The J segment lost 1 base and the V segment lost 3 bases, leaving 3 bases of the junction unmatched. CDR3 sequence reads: CASSGWDRNTEAFF. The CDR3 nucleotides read TGTGCCAGCAGCGGATGGGACAGGAACACTGAAGCTTTCTTT.

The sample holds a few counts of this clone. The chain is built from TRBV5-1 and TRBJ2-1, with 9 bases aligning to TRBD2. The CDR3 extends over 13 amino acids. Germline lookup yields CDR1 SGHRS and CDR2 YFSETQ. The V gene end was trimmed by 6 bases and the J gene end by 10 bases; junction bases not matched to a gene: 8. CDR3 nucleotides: TGCGCCAGCAAATCATCTCTAGCGGGAGAGCAGTTCTTC. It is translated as CASKSSLAGEQFF.

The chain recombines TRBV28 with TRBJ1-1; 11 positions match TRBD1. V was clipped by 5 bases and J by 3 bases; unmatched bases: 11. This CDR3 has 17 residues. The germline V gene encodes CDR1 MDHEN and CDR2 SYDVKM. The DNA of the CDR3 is TGTGCCAGCAGTCCAATAGGGACAGGGGGAAAGGACACTGAAGCTTTCTTT. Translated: CASSPIGTGGKDTEAFF.

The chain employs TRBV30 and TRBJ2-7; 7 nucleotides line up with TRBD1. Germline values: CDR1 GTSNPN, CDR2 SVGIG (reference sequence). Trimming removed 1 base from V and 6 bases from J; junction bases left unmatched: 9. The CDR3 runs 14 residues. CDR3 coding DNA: TGTGCCTGGAGTGGACAGGGTAGACGGGGCGAGCAGTACTTC. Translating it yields CAWSGQGRRGEQYF.

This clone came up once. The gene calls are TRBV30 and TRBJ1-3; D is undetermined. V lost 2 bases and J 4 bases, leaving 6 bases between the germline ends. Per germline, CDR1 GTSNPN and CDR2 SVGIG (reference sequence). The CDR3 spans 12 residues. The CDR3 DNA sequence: TGTGCCTGGAGTCTCTCCGGAAACACCATATATTTT. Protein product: CAWSLSGNTIYF.

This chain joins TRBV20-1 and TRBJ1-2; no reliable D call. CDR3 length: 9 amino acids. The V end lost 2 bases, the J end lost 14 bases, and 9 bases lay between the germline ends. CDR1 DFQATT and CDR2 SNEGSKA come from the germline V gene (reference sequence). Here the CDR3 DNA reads TGCAGTGCTAGAAATCGAGAGACCTTC. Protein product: CSARNRETF.

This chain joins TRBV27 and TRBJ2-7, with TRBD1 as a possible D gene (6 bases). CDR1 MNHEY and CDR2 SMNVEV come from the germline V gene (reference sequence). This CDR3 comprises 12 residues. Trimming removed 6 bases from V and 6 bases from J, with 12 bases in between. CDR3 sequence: CASSTGWREQYF. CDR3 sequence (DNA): TGTGCCAGCAGCACAGGGTGGCGCGAGCAGTACTTC.

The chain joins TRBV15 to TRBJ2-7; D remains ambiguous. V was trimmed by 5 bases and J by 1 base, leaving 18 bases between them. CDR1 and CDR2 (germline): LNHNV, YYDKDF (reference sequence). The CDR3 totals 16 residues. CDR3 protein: CATSPQTNTVSYEQYF. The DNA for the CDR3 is TGTGCCACCAGCCCTCAAACCAATACAGTTTCCTACGAGCAGTACTTC.

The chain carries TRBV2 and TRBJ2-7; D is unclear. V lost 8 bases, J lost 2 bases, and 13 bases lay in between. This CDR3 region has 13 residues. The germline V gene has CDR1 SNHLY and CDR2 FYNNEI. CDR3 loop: CASGPPGTYEQYF. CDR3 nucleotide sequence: TGTGCCAGCGGTCCGCCCGGAACCTACGAGCAGTACTTC. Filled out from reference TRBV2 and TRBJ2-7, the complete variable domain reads EPEVTQTPSHQVTQMGQEVILRCVPISNHLYFYWYRQILGQKVEFLVSFYNNEISEKSEIFDDQFSVERPDGSNFTLKIRSTKLEDSAMYFCASGPPGTYEQYFGPGTRLTVT.

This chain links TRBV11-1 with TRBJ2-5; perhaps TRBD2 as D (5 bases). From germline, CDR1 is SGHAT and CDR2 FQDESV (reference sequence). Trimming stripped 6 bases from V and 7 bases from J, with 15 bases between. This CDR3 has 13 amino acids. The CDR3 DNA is TGTGCCAGCAGATCCGATAGCGACGGGACCCAGTACTTC. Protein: CASRSDSDGTQYF.

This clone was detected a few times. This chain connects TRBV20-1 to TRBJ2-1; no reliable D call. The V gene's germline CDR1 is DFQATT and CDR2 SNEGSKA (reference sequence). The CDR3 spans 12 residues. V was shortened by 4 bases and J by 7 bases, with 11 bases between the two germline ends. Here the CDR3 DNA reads TGCAGTGCTAATGACGCGTTAAATGAGCAGTTCTTC. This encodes CSANDALNEQFF.

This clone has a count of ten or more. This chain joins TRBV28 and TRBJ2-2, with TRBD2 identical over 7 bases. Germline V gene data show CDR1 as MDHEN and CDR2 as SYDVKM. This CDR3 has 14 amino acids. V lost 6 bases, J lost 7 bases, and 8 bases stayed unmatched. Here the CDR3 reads CASRGGLEVGELFF. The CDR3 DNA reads TGTGCCAGCAGGGGCGGACTAGAGGTCGGGGAGCTGTTTTTT.